The T cell receptor (beta chain) described here comes from a study of blood T cell repertoires in COVID-19 (dated by TCRdb to the early 2020s). Broadly, across the study: Collaborator samples came from the United States, Italy and Spain and covered acute and convalescent phases of COVID-19. The material from the prospective study consisted of cDNA or gDNA derived from T cells, B-cell-depleted T cells, or PBMCs. Subjects who had been exposed to COVID-19, were actively infected with it, or had recovered from it provided the deeply sampled blood TCRbeta repertoires that made up the dataset. The repertoires were released in a freely available public database intended as a resource for research on the immune response to SARS-CoV-2. The samples were drawn from the first 160 participants of the ongoing ImmuneRACE study and from 1,254 subjects provided by 6 global collaborators. A de-identified subject ID, COVID-19 status, age in years and sex were almost always included in the sample metadata. Where available, HLA class I and class II types were obtained from metadata supplied by the sample provider rather than from assay-based typing. General findings and caveats noted by the study authors: The quantity of clinical and demographic metadata differed by source and by participant and was supplied without curation.

Participants in the prospective study were aged about 18 to 89 years, lived in 24 United States geographic areas, and enrolled through a virtual design. In the prospective study, cohorts were assigned on the basis of participant-reported clinical history obtained from a screening survey and a study questionnaire. ImmuneRACE Cohort 3 recovered participants were defined by two consecutive negative NP/OP PCR tests, healthcare professional clearance, or symptom resolution. In the prospective study, whole blood, serum and a nasopharyngeal or oropharyngeal swab were collected from each participant by mobile phlebotomists. Over a 2-month period, participants in the prospective study had the option of providing additional blood draws and questionnaires. Prospective study blood samples were shipped either frozen or at room temperature before DNA extraction. The count of this clone is one. Its antigen has not been determined. No much larger clone is present one base from it, and per-base qualities are unavailable.

TCRbeta CDR3 regions were amplified from genomic DNA by means of the immunoSEQ Assay, a bias-controlled multiplex PCR. The study's processing was this. Within the assay, amplification of reference gene primers was used to estimate how many nucleated cells each sample contained. Sequence reads were collapsed and filtered to measure the absolute abundance of every unique TCRbeta CDR3 rearrangement. For each sample, productive Simpson clonality was calculated as the square root of Simpson's diversity index across productive rearrangements. TCRdb took over this immuneACCESS table, retaining in-frame rearrangements with V and J assigned. Such tables are incomplete; in checked studies, under half of the missing clones stem from an unresolved V gene, and the remainder is unexplained. V and J calls and clone size come straight from that table; D and trimming were deduced from the DNA. Recorded for this sample are roughly 310,000 clones; about 88% of them occurred a single time. Jointly, the top ten make up around a tenth of the sample.

The sample was PBMCs or T cells enriched from blood (not recorded which). The TCR originated in a woman aged 40 to 49 who had recovered from COVID-19.

The CDR3 region: CASRDREGEKLFF. In nucleotides, the sequence is TGCGCCAGCAGGGACAGGGAGGGTGAAAAACTGTTTTTT. This receptor chain uses TRBV5-1 and TRBJ1-4; 8 central nucleotides agree with TRBD1. The germline V gene provides CDR1 SGHRS and CDR2 YFSETQ. Reading from cysteine to phenylalanine, the CDR3 counts 13 amino acids. Only the CDR3 DNA stays, 39 bases, in frame from base 1. Relative to germline, V is missing 5 bases and J is missing 7 bases, with 4 bases of the junction outside any gene match. The entire variable domain, with the stretches around the CDR3 drawn from the reference TRBV5-1 and TRBJ1-4 proteins, is KAGVTQTPRYLIKTRGQQVTLSCSPISGHRSVSWYQQTPGQGLQFLFEYFSETQRNKGNFPGRFSGRQFSNSRSEMNVSTLELGDSALYLCASRDREGEKLFFGSGTQLSVL.